The 11 T cell receptor beta chains in this list originate from one sample, sequenced in a study of blood T cells in healthy people across ages. Primers used in a second PCR of about 6 to 11 cycles were a sample-barcoded 5' primer and a J-beta primer mix. In TCRdb, the 5' RACE reads were re-called with MiXCR into one record per CDR3 protein. The data contain roughly 800,000 distinct CDR3 sequences, about 26% of them singletons. This sample also appeared in a second study, on T cells of mothers and their children.

Sequenced input: blood. These TCRs come from a boy between 10 and 17 years old in good health.

This clonotype was found many times. The chain uses TRBV10-3 and TRBJ2-7; possibly TRBD1 for D (6 bases). This CDR3 has 16 residues. CDR1 is ENHRY, CDR2 SYGVKD, per germline. V lost 6 bases and J lost 2, with 20 bases in between. The chain's CDR3 is CAISQRGTQHPYEQYF. The CDR3 nucleotides are TGTGCCATCAGCCAGAGGGGGACGCAACACCCCTACGAGCAGTACTTC.

This clonotype was found a few times. The chain is built from TRBV20-1 and TRBJ2-2; 9 bases align to TRBD2. Germline V CDR1 and CDR2: DFQATT, SNEGSKA (reference sequence). V gave up 1 base and J gave up 2 bases; unmatched junction bases: 5. The CDR3 totals 16 residues. CDR3 residues: CSARVLAGANTGELFF. As DNA, the CDR3 is TGCAGTGCTAGAGTATTAGCGGGGGCCAACACCGGGGAGCTGTTTTTT.

The J gene is TRBJ2-4, the V gene TRBV28, with D unresolved. CDR1 is MDHEN, CDR2 SYDVKM, per germline. The CDR3 runs 15 residues. The V end was cut by 5 bases, the J end by 0 bases, with 11 bases between. Here the CDR3 reads CASSPSWVAKNIQYF. CDR3 nucleotides: TGTGCCAGCAGTCCCTCGTGGGTAGCCAAAAACATTCAGTACTTC.

The rearrangement links TRBV14 to TRBJ2-1; D gene ambiguous. This CDR3 has 16 residues. From germline, CDR1 is SGHDN and CDR2 FVKESK. Trimming left V 1 base short and J 0 bases short, with 10 bases between. In DNA, the CDR3 is TGTGCCAGCAGCCAAGCCCAACAGCTCTCCTACAATGAGCAGTTCTTC. This gives the protein CASSQAQQLSYNEQFF.

This clonotype showed up just a few times. The rearrangement joins TRBV20-1 to TRBJ1-6, with TRBD1 as a possible D gene (5 bases). Looked up from germline, CDR1 is DFQATT and CDR2 is SNEGSKA (reference sequence). V lost 0 bases and J lost 4, with 16 bases in between. The CDR3 is made up of 17 amino acids. The CDR3 DNA sequence: TGCAGTGCTAGAGAAATGACCGGGACCGAGTATAATTCACCCCTCCACTTT. Translating it yields CSAREMTGTEYNSPLHF.

This chain uses TRBV10-2 with TRBJ2-5; TRBD2 agrees at 10 bases. CDR3 length: 14 amino acids. Germline trimming cut 4 bases from V and 7 bases from J; bases unmatched to any gene: 6. CDR1 WSHSY and CDR2 SAAADI come from the germline V gene. In nucleotides, the CDR3 is TGCGCCAGCAGTGGTGGGACTAGCGTGTGGACCCAGTACTTC. Encoded protein: CASSGGTSVWTQYF.

This clonotype was observed a few times. The chain couples TRBV6-2 or TRBV6-3 to TRBJ2-7, with D unclear. CDR1 and CDR2 from the germline V gene are MNHEY and SVGEGT. Trimming took 6 bases from V and 9 from J, leaving 15 bases between them. CDR3 size: 12 residues. CDR3 protein: CASSELGNVQYF. Here the CDR3 DNA reads TGTGCCAGCAGCGAGCTGGGGAACGTGCAGTACTTC.

The chain is built from TRBV29-1 and TRBJ1-2; TRBD1 matches 10 bases. Germline values: CDR1 SQVTM, CDR2 ANQGSEA. V lost 7 bases to trimming and J lost 6 bases; unmatched junction nucleotides: 5. The CDR3 totals 12 residues. CDR3 DNA: TGCAGCGCTCCCGACAGGGGGCATGGCTACACCTTC. Encoded protein: CSAPDRGHGYTF.

The chain combines TRBV20-1 with TRBJ2-7, with 7 bases aligning to TRBD1. Germline-derived CDR1 and CDR2 are DFQATT and SNEGSKA (reference sequence). J was trimmed by 8 bases and V by 2 bases; bases with no gene match: 3. CDR3 size: 11 residues. The CDR3 loop reads CSARWGQQQYF. CDR3 DNA sequence: TGCAGTGCTAGATGGGGACAGCAGCAGTACTTC.

The chain couples TRBV5-1 to TRBJ2-3, with TRBD2 identical over 10 bases. Germline V gives CDR1 SGHRS, CDR2 YFSETQ. The CDR3 extends over 18 amino acids. V shed 0 bases, J shed 0 bases, and the junction held 7 bases outside the gene matches. In nucleotides, the CDR3 is TGCGCCAGCAGCTTGGCCCCACAGCGGGGGGGAAGCACAGATACGCAGTATTTT. It codes for CASSLAPQRGGSTDTQYF.

The chain recombines TRBV12-5 with TRBJ2-7; 7 nucleotides match TRBD1. The assigned J gene may be wrong: the sequence end matches TRBJ2-1 better. Germline CDR1 LGHNT, CDR2 FRNRAP. The CDR3 totals 16 residues. The CDR3 sequence is CASGLVRYRGSYEQFF. The CDR3 DNA reads as TGTGCTAGTGGTTTGGTACGCTACAGGGGCTCGTATGAGCAGTTCTTC.